This T cell receptor (beta chain) is from a study of CD8+CD57+ T cells in acquired aplastic anemia. As for the study in general: Average DNA yield from sorted CD4+ and CD8+ cells was 3.2 ug. Study findings and constraints: Patients and controls had in common approximately 30 CD8+ CDR3 sequences. Patients showed no significant difference from controls in CD8+ Simpson's diversity.

This clonotype showed up many times. Its antigen is undetermined. This CDR3 region has 14 residues. V lost 1 base and J lost 5, with 11 bases in between. Per the germline V gene, CDR1 is SEHNR and CDR2 is FQNEAQ (reference sequence). The template used for profiling TCR beta VDJ and CDR3 was genomic DNA. One entry per CDR3 protein, called by TCRdb with MiXCR from the reads. The sample records around 400,000 distinct CDR3 sequences, 65% to 75% being singletons. The V call is TRBV7-9, the J call TRBJ1-2; tentatively, D is TRBD1 (5 bases). This TCR was recovered from a human donor in good health, serving as a control. Sequencing input: sorted CD4+, CD8+, or CD8+CD57+ T cells (not recorded which) from PBMCs. CDR3 nucleotides: TGTGCCAGCAGCTTAGGTATGGGACTTTATGGCTACACCTTC. This codes for CASSLGMGLYGYTF.